These 27 T cell receptor beta chains came from one sample sequenced in a study of blood T cell repertoires in COVID-19. Sequencing used immunoSEQ multiplex PCR; TCRdb keeps in-frame clones, though not all of them. The sample has about 190,000 clones, about 88% seen once. Sequenced material: peripheral blood. Receptors were obtained from a man aged 65 to 85 with active or convalescent COVID-19.

The rearrangement uses TRBV19 and TRBJ1-6; D possibly corresponds to TRBD1 (6 bases). The germline V gene has CDR1 LNHDA and CDR2 SQIVND (reference sequence). V dropped 3 bases and J dropped 10 bases, with 13 bases sitting between them. The CDR3 is 14 residues long. The CDR3 loop reads CASSITGSESPLHF. The CDR3 coding sequence is TGTGCCAGTAGTATTACAGGGTCCGAATCACCCCTCCACTTT.

The chain combines TRBV6-2 or TRBV6-3 with TRBJ1-5; possibly TRBD1 for D (5 bases). There are 16 residues in the CDR3. Germline V gives CDR1 MNHEY, CDR2 SVGEGT. The V end lost 2 bases, the J end lost 2 bases, and 13 bases lay between the germline ends. The CDR3 DNA reads as TGTGCCAGCAGTTACGGCGCAGGGATTGGCAATCAGCCCCAGCATTTT. This sequence encodes CASSYGAGIGNQPQHF.

The gene calls are TRBV30 and TRBJ2-3, with TRBD2 identical over 8 bases. This CDR3 has 15 amino acids. The germline V gene encodes CDR1 GTSNPN and CDR2 SVGIG (reference sequence). V was pared by 0 bases and J by 0 bases, with 2 bases of the junction left unmatched. The CDR3 sequence: CAWSVLAASTDTQYF. Written as DNA, the CDR3 is TGTGCCTGGAGTGTACTAGCGGCGAGCACAGATACGCAGTATTTT.

The chain carries TRBV9 and TRBJ1-6; TRBD1 might be the D (5 bases). The CDR3 sequence is 17 residues long. V was trimmed by 0 bases and J by 1 base, leaving 11 bases between them. Germline V lookup: CDR1 SGDLS, CDR2 YYNGEE. The CDR3 is CASSVAVGGSYNSPLHF. In DNA form, the CDR3 reads TGTGCCAGCAGCGTAGCGGTCGGGGGGTCCTATAATTCACCCCTCCACTTT. Using reference TRBV9 and TRBJ1-6 for the parts outside the CDR3, the full variable domain is DSGVTQTPKHLITATGQRVTLRCSPRSGDLSVYWYQQSLDQGLQFLIQYYNGEERAKGNILERFSAQQFPDLHSELNLSSLELGDSALYFCASSVAVGGSYNSPLHFGNGTRLTVT.

The rearrangement joins TRBV5-6 to TRBJ2-2; maybe TRBD2 (6 bases). V was cut by 6 bases and J by 5 bases, with 11 bases left in between. Germline V CDR1 and CDR2: SGHDT, YYEEEE. The CDR3 consists of 13 residues. CDR3 bases: TGTGCCAGCAACGGGGGAGGTACCGGGGAGCTGTTTTTT. As protein: CASNGGGTGELFF.

V is TRBV4-2 and J is TRBJ2-2; 8 bases are a match to TRBD2. CDR3 length: 16 amino acids. Germline CDR1 LGHNA, CDR2 YNFKEQ. V lost 3 bases, J lost 7 bases, and 10 bases stayed unmatched. DNA of the CDR3: TGTGCCAGCAGCCAGAGAGCGGGGGAGAATGGCGGGGAGCTGTTTTTT. This translates into CASSQRAGENGGELFF.

The gene calls are TRBV7-2 and TRBJ2-1; 7 bases agree with TRBD1. Germline V CDR1 and CDR2: SGHTA, FQGNSA. V gave up 3 bases and J gave up 8 bases; unmatched junction bases: 7. The length of the CDR3 is 14 residues. The CDR3 DNA sequence: TGTGCCAGCAGCTTGGTCCGGGACAGCCATGAGCAGTTCTTC. It encodes CASSLVRDSHEQFF.

The chain has TRBV19 and TRBJ2-2, with 10 bases aligning to TRBD1. CDR3 length: 15 residues. The germline gives CDR1 LNHDA, CDR2 SQIVND (reference sequence). J gave up 7 bases and V 5 bases, and 7 bases lay outside the gene matches. The CDR3 DNA reads TGTGCCAGTAGTCCGGGACAGGGGATGAGCGGGGAGCTGTTTTTT. As protein: CASSPGQGMSGELFF.

The chain uses TRBV2 and TRBJ1-2; 10 positions agree with TRBD1. V lost 6 bases to trimming and J lost 4 bases; unmatched junction nucleotides: 8. Germline V lookup: CDR1 SNHLY, CDR2 FYNNEI. The CDR3 is made up of 15 amino acids. CDR3 sequence reads: CASREDRGGTYGYTF. CDR3 DNA: TGTGCCAGCAGGGAGGACAGGGGGGGGACCTATGGCTACACCTTC.

The chain carries TRBV10-2 and TRBJ2-7; the match to TRBD1 covers 9 bases. J lost 6 bases, V lost 10 bases, and 10 bases had no gene match. Germline lookup yields CDR1 WSHSY and CDR2 SAAADI. This CDR3 spans 13 amino acids. CDR3 amino acids: CATTSADRGEQYF. In DNA, the CDR3 is TGCGCCACCACGTCCGCGGACAGGGGCGAGCAGTACTTC.

This rearrangement joins TRBV19 to TRBJ2-3, with 7 nucleotides matching TRBD2. The germline gives CDR1 LNHDA, CDR2 SQIVND (reference sequence). The CDR3 covers 17 residues. The junction had 13 bases not matched to a gene; V was cut back by 7 bases and J by 0 bases. The CDR3 region is CASKGGRAVDSTDTQYF. In DNA form, the CDR3 reads TGTGCCAGTAAGGGTGGGAGGGCCGTTGATAGCACAGATACGCAGTATTTT.

The genes are TRBV9 and TRBJ2-2; D possibly corresponds to TRBD1 (6 bases). Trimming stripped 7 bases from V and 1 base from J, with 17 bases between. The CDR3 is 16 residues long. CDR1 and CDR2 from the germline V gene are SGDLS and YYNGEE. In DNA, the CDR3 is TGTGCCAGCGCCGTGGGGGCTCTAGAGAACACCGGGGAGCTGTTTTTT. It specifies CASAVGALENTGELFF. The entire variable domain, with the rest obtained from reference TRBV9 and TRBJ2-2, is as follows: DSGVTQTPKHLITATGQRVTLRCSPRSGDLSVYWYQQSLDQGLQFLIQYYNGEERAKGNILERFSAQQFPDLHSELNLSSLELGDSALYFCASAVGALENTGELFFGEGSRLTVL.

The V and J genes are TRBV6-1 and TRBJ1-2, with D possibly TRBD1 on 5 matching bases. The CDR3 is 16 residues long. Germline loops: CDR1 MNHNS, CDR2 SASEGT. Deletions cut 2 bases from V and 5 bases from J, with 18 bases between. CDR3 sequence: CASSENTGGGGYGYTF. In DNA form, the CDR3 reads TGTGCCAGCAGTGAAAACACAGGTGGTGGAGGGTATGGCTACACCTTC.

This clone was counted once. The chain uses TRBV12-3 or TRBV12-4 and TRBJ2-3; TRBD2 is a possible D gene (5 bases). Trimming took 5 bases from V and 3 from J, leaving 9 bases between them. The CDR3 spans 13 residues. CDR3 sequence reads: CASSIGSTDTQYF. Here the CDR3 DNA reads TGTGCCAGCAGTATAGGGAGTACAGATACGCAGTATTTT.

This clone showed up just once. The chain recombines TRBV5-1 with TRBJ2-5; possibly TRBD2 for D (5 bases). The CDR3 has 13 amino acids. Per germline, CDR1 SGHRS and CDR2 YFSETQ. Trimming removed 1 base at V and 5 bases at J, with 9 bases between. CDR3 sequence: CASSLSRRETQYF. The CDR3 DNA follows: TGCGCCAGCAGCTTGTCTAGGAGGGAGACCCAGTACTTC.

The chain recombines TRBV19 with TRBJ2-1; TRBD1 agrees at 10 bases. J was trimmed by 4 bases and V by 7 bases; bases with no gene match: 7. Germline V gene data show CDR1 as LNHDA and CDR2 as SQIVND (reference sequence). The CDR3 contains 15 residues. CDR3 in DNA: TGTGCCAGTAAAGAAGACAGGGGGCTATACAATGAGCAGTTCTTC. This gives the protein CASKEDRGLYNEQFF.

This clone came up a few times. The chain recombines TRBV5-1 with TRBJ1-1; no clear D gene. The CDR3 is made up of 15 amino acids. Per the germline V gene, CDR1 is SGHRS and CDR2 is YFSETQ. The V end lost 4 bases, the J end lost 5 bases, and 18 bases lay between the germline ends. The CDR3 DNA sequence: TGCGCCAGCAGCCTGACAAGCGGATTGGCGACTGAAGCTTTCTTT. It codes for CASSLTSGLATEAFF.

The V call is TRBV27, the J call TRBJ2-3, with 9 bases that match TRBD1. The CDR3 has 16 residues. Germline V lookup: CDR1 MNHEY, CDR2 SMNVEV (reference sequence). Trimming removed 5 bases from V and 0 bases from J; junction bases left unmatched: 6. The CDR3 protein is CASSKQGALSTDTQYF. The DNA of the CDR3 is TGTGCCAGCAGTAAACAGGGGGCTCTTAGCACAGATACGCAGTATTTT.

The genes are TRBV7-9 and TRBJ1-1; D is perhaps TRBD1 (5 bases). This CDR3 is built from 14 residues. V was shortened by 5 bases and J by 0 bases, with 10 bases between the two germline ends. Germline V gives CDR1 SEHNR, CDR2 FQNEAQ (reference sequence). The CDR3 sequence: CASSIGQMNTEAFF. Written as DNA, the CDR3 is TGTGCCAGCAGCATAGGACAAATGAACACTGAAGCTTTCTTT.

The chain carries TRBV5-5 and TRBJ2-2; D may be TRBD1 (6 bases). Looked up from germline, CDR1 is SGHKS and CDR2 is YYEKEE (reference sequence). The V and J ends lost 1 base and 1 base respectively, with 8 bases between them. This CDR3 has 15 amino acids. The CDR3 DNA follows: TGTGCCAGCAGCTTGATCAGGGGGAACACCGGGGAGCTGTTTTTT. It encodes CASSLIRGNTGELFF.

The rearrangement links TRBV5-1 to TRBJ1-1, with TRBD1 matching 10 bases. CDR3 length: 15 amino acids. With 0 bases clipped from V and 5 bases from J, the junction kept 4 bases outside the gene matches. Germline V lookup: CDR1 SGHRS, CDR2 YFSETQ. DNA for the CDR3: TGCGCCAGCAGCTTGGGCTCGGGACAGGGGACTGAAGCTTTCTTT. It translates to CASSLGSGQGTEAFF.

The chain combines TRBV28 with TRBJ1-2; D is undetermined. Germline V CDR1 and CDR2: MDHEN, SYDVKM. Trimming removed 5 bases at V and 3 bases at J, with 13 bases between. The CDR3 covers 14 residues. CDR3 loop: CASSPGIVDYGYTF. Written as DNA, the CDR3 is TGTGCCAGCAGTCCCGGGATCGTTGACTATGGCTACACCTTC.

The J gene is TRBJ2-5, the V gene TRBV6-5; maybe TRBD2 (6 bases). Trimming cost V 2 bases and J 5 bases, with 12 bases left between them. The CDR3 has 14 residues. The germline gives CDR1 MNHEY, CDR2 SVGAGI. CDR3 nucleotides: TGTGCCAGCAGTTACGGTGCGGGAAGGGAGACCCAGTACTTC. Translating it yields CASSYGAGRETQYF.

The chain is built from TRBV7-9 and TRBJ2-5; D unresolved. This CDR3 is built from 13 residues. Trimming shortened V by 1 base and J by 2 bases, and 5 bases separated the two germline ends. The germline CDR1 and CDR2 sequences are SEHNR and FQNEAQ (reference sequence). The CDR3 region is CASSLDVQETQYF. The CDR3 bases are TGTGCCAGCAGCTTAGATGTACAAGAGACCCAGTACTTC. The full variable domain, its missing parts supplied by reference TRBV7-9 and TRBJ2-5, is DTGVSQNPRHKITKRGQNVTFRCDPISEHNRLYWYRQTLGQGPEFLTYFQNEAQLEKSRLLSDRFSAERPKGSFSTLEIQRTEQGDSAMYLCASSLDVQETQYFGPGTRLLVL.

A single count supports this clone. The chain uses TRBV29-1 and TRBJ1-4; tentatively, D is TRBD1 (5 bases). Deletions cut 5 bases from V and 0 bases from J, with 13 bases between. The CDR3 contains 15 residues. Germline V gives CDR1 SQVTM, CDR2 ANQGSEA. The CDR3 coding sequence is TGCAGCGTTAGGCGTGGGGCGGCAACTAATGAAAAACTGTTTTTT. This gives the protein CSVRRGAATNEKLFF.

The V and J genes are TRBV2 and TRBJ2-3, with TRBD1 matching over 8 bases. The germline V gene has CDR1 SNHLY and CDR2 FYNNEI. The CDR3 is 13 residues long. V was pared by 11 bases and J by 5 bases, with 9 bases of the junction left unmatched. The CDR3 reads CAGQGQGLDTQYF. The CDR3 DNA is TGTGCCGGGCAAGGACAGGGACTAGATACGCAGTATTTT.

The chain employs TRBV6-2 or TRBV6-3 and TRBJ2-3; TRBD2 aligns across 13 bases. With 5 bases clipped from V and 3 bases from J, the junction kept 5 bases outside the gene matches. Germline V gene lookup returns CDR1 MNHEY and CDR2 SVGEGT. This CDR3 is 16 amino acids long. The CDR3 spells CASSPGLAGVTDTQYF. CDR3 nucleotide sequence: TGTGCCAGCAGTCCCGGACTAGCGGGAGTAACAGATACGCAGTATTTT.